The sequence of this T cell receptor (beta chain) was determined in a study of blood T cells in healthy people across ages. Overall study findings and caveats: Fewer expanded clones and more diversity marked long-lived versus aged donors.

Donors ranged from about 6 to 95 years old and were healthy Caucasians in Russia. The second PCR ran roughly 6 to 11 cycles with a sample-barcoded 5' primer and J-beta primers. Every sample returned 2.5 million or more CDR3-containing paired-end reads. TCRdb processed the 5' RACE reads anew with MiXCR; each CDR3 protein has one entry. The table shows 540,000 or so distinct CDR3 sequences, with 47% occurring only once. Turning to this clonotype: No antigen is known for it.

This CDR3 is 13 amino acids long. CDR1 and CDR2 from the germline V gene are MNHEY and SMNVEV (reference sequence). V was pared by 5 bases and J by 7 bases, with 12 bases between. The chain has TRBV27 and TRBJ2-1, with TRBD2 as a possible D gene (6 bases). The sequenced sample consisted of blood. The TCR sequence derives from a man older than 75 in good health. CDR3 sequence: CASSALRGNEQFF. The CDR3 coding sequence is TGTGCCAGCAGTGCCTTACGGGGGAATGAGCAGTTCTTC.